This is a list of T cell receptor beta chains from one sample in a study of CD8 T cells in ankylosing spondylitis. From the 5' RACE reads, TCRdb called clonotypes with MiXCR, one entry per CDR3 protein. The table includes some 130,000 distinct CDR3 sequences, just under 7.5% detected once. Specimen: blood, either unsorted or a sorted T cell fraction (not recorded which). Receptor source: a female donor with ankylosing spondylitis or in good health (not recorded which). The CDR3 runs from the conserved cysteine through the conserved F or W. The order of the fields is D gene, J gene, clone size, V gene, CDR3 protein, CDR3 DNA. The D gene is left open where the match is weak. Size is stated for part of the rows, as once, few or many counts, or as a class when the clone is expanded.

>TRBD2|TRBJ2-1|many|TRBV5-1
CASSLGGSDEQFF
TGCGCCAGCAGCCTGGGGGGGAGTGATGAGCAGTTCTTC
>.|TRBJ1-2|.|TRBV20-1
CSAAGGGHYGYTF
TGCAGTGCTGCTGGGGGTGGTCACTATGGCTACACCTTC
>.|TRBJ1-4|many|TRBV4-2
CASSQTWKELFF
TGTGCCAGCAGCCAGACCTGGAAAGAACTGTTTTTT
>.|TRBJ2-5|many|TRBV20-1
CSAISSFETQYF
TGCAGTGCTATTTCCAGTTTCGAGACCCAGTACTTC
>.|TRBJ1-2|many|TRBV12-3/TRBV12-4
CASSHPGLGYTF
TGTGCCAGCAGCCACCCAGGACTTGGCTACACCTTC
>TRBD1|TRBJ1-2|many|TRBV10-3
CAAQGAGVSGYGYTF
TGTGCCGCCCAGGGGGCAGGGGTGAGTGGATATGGCTACACCTTC
>.|TRBJ1-1|.|TRBV12-3/TRBV12-4
CASSLLGAGNTEAFF
TGTGCCAGCAGTCTTCTCGGGGCGGGGAACACTGAAGCTTTCTTT
>.|TRBJ2-3|many|TRBV28
CASYGGGAADTQYF
TGTGCCAGTTACGGAGGGGGTGCAGCAGATACGCAGTATTTT
>.|TRBJ1-5|many|TRBV30
CAWSRALRNQPQHF
TGTGCCTGGAGCAGGGCTCTTCGCAATCAGCCCCAGCATTTT
>.|TRBJ1-1|many|TRBV4-1
CASSQVQGDTEAFF
TGCGCCAGCAGCCAAGTCCAGGGTGACACTGAAGCTTTCTTT
>TRBD1|TRBJ2-4|.|TRBV5-1
CASSHTSHSGQPERAKNIQYF
TGCGCCAGCAGCCACACGTCCCACTCGGGACAGCCAGAAAGGGCCAAAAACATTCAGTACTTC
>TRBD2|TRBJ2-3|.|TRBV2
CTSSDGLAGGPRTDTQYF
TGTACCAGCAGTGACGGACTAGCGGGGGGCCCGCGCACAGATACGCAGTATTTT
>TRBD1|TRBJ2-3|many|TRBV6-1
CASSPDREDTQYF
TGTGCCAGCAGTCCCGACAGGGAAGATACGCAGTATTTT